This record looks at one T cell receptor beta chain sequence and its context. Only in-frame clones appear in the TCRdb table, and some are missing; sequencing was by immunoSEQ multiplex PCR. Of about 510,000 clones in the sample, 79% were seen once. CDR3 size: 15 residues. V lost 3 bases, J lost 3 bases, and 13 bases lay in between. Looked up from germline, CDR1 is MRHNA and CDR2 is SNTAGT. These data originate in a study of shared clonotypes between healthy human individuals. The chain carries TRBV6-4 and TRBJ2-3, with D tentatively TRBD2 (6 bases). Sample: PBMCs. This sequence originates from a woman aged 40 to 50 in good health. Some clones in this sample may be carry-over from other donors' samples. CDR3 amino acids: CASSEEGGGTDTQYF. CDR3 nucleotides: TGTGCCAGCAGTGAAGAGGGAGGCGGGACAGATACGCAGTATTTT.